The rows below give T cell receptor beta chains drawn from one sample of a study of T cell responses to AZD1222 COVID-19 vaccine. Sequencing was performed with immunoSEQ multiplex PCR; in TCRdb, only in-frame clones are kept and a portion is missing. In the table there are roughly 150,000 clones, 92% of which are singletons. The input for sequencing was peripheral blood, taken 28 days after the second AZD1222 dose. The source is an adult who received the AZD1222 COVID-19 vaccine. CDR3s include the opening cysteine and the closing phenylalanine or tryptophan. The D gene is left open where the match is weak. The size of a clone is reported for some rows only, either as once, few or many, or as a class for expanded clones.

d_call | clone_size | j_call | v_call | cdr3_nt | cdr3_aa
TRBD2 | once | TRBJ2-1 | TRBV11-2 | TGTGCCAGCGCGAAAGCGGGGAGTGGTGAGCAGTTCTTC | CASAKAGSGEQFF
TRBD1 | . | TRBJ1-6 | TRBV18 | TGTGCCAGCTCACTAGAGGGACAGGGGAATTCACCCCTCCACTTT | CASSLEGQGNSPLHF
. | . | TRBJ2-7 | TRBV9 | TGTGCCAGCAGCGTAGGTTCTAGCGCCTACGAGCAGTACTTC | CASSVGSSAYEQYF
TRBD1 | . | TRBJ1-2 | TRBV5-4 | TGTGCCAGCAGCTTGGGGGACAGGGTTCATGGCTACACCTTC | CASSLGDRVHGYTF
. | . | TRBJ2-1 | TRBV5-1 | TGCGCCAGCAGCTTGAGTAGGGGCAAGTACAATGAGCAGTTCTTC | CASSLSRGKYNEQFF
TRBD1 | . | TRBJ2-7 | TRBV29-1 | TGCAGCGTTGATGGTGTCAGGGGGCGCGCATACGAGCAGTACTTC | CSVDGVRGRAYEQYF
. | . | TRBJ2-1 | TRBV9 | TGTGCCAGCAGCGTCTGGGGACTCTCCTACAATGAGCAGTTCTTC | CASSVWGLSYNEQFF
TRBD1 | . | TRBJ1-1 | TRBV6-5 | TGTGCCAGCAGTTACTCGATGATACAGGGGGCTTTCTTT | CASSYSMIQGAFF
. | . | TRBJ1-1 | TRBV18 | TGTGCCAGCTCGGTTCAGGAGGCAGAGACTGAAGCTTTCTTT | CASSVQEAETEAFF
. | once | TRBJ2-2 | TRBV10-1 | TGCGCCAGCAGTTCGGGACAGAACACCGGGGAGCTGTTTTTT | CASSSGQNTGELFF
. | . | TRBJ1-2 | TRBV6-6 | TGTGCCAGCATCCAACGAGGGCTGTGGGACTATGGCTACACCTTC | CASIQRGLWDYGYTF
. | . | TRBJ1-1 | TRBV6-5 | TGTGCCAGCAGTCCATTGACAGGGAACACTGAAGCTTTCTTT | CASSPLTGNTEAFF
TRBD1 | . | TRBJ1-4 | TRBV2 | TGTGCCAGTGCTGCTACAGGGGGCGCTTTGTTTTTT | CASAATGGALFF
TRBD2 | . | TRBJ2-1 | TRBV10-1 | TGCGCCAGCAGTGAGGGGTCGGCTAGCGGCTACAATGAGCAGTTCTTC | CASSEGSASGYNEQFF
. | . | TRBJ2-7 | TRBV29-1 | TGCAGCGTTGTCCGCGCTAACCTCAAGGGGCAGTACTTC | CSVVRANLKGQYF
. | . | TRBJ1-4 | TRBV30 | TGTGCCTGGAGTGGAGCAGCAACTAATGAAAAACTGTTTTTT | CAWSGAATNEKLFF
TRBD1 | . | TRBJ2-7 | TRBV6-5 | TGTGCCAGCAGACCTCGGACAGGGGCCCATGAGCAGTACTTC | CASRPRTGAHEQYF
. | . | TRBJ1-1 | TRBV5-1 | TGCGCCAGCGGCTTGGACAGGAACACTGAAGCTTTCTTT | CASGLDRNTEAFF
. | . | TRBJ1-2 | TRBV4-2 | TGTGCCAGCAGCCCCCCCTTGGGAAACTATGGCTACACCTTC | CASSPPLGNYGYTF
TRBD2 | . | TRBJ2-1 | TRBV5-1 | TGCGCCAGCAGCTTGGCCATACTAGCGGCAAGCTCCTACAATGAGCAGTTCTTC | CASSLAILAASSYNEQFF
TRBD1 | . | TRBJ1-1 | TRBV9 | TGTGCCAGCAGCGCCAGGGGACAGATGAACACTGAAGCTTTCTTT | CASSARGQMNTEAFF
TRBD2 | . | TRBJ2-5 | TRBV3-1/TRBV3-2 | TGTGCCAGCAGCCAAACGACTAGCGGGGAGCAAGAGACCCAGTACTTC | CASSQTTSGEQETQYF
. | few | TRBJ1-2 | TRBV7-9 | TGTGCCAGCAGCTTAGTGGTAGGGAGCCGGTACTTGAACTATGGCTACACCTTC | CASSLVVGSRYLNYGYTF
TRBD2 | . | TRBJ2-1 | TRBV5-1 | TGCGCCAGCAGCTTGGTCGGGGGGGCCTTCAATGAGCAGTTCTTC | CASSLVGGAFNEQFF
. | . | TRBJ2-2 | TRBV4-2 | TGTGCCAGCAGCCAAGAGGGACTGCCGAACACCGGGGAGCTGTTTTTT | CASSQEGLPNTGELFF
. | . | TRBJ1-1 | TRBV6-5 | TGTGCCAGCAGTTATGGGGGGGACACTGAAGCTTTCTTT | CASSYGGDTEAFF
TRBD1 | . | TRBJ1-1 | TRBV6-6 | TGTGCCTCCCCATCAGGGACAGCCTCTGAAGCTTTCTTT | CASPSGTASEAFF
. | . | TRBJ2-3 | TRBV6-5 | TGTGCCAGCAGACGGGACTCCACAGATACGCAGTATTTT | CASRRDSTDTQYF
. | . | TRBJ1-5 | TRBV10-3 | TGTGCCATCAGCTCAAACCTCCGGGCGGATCAGCCCCAGCATTTT | CAISSNLRADQPQHF
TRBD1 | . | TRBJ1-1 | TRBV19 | TGTGCCAGTAGTATAGGATGGACAGGGAAAGGTAACACTGAAGCTTTCTTT | CASSIGWTGKGNTEAFF
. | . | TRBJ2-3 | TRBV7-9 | TGTGCCAGCAGCTCAGAGGAGCCGTTAACAGATACGCAGTATTTT | CASSSEEPLTDTQYF
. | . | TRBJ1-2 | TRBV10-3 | TGTGCCATCAGCCGAGAGGGGTCTGCCGGCTACACCTTC | CAISREGSAGYTF
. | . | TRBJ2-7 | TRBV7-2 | TGTGCCAGCAGCTTTTGGAATACCGAGCAGTACTTC | CASSFWNTEQYF
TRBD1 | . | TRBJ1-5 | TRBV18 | TGTGCCAGCTCACCAACAGGGGAGCCTCAGCCCCAGCATTTT | CASSPTGEPQPQHF
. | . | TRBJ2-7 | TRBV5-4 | TGTGCCAGCAGCCCCTTCGGGGTCTACGAGCAGTACTTC | CASSPFGVYEQYF
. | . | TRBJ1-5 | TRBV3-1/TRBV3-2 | TGTGCCAGCAGCCAAGGATTGGGGGCGCGGGGTCAGCCCCAGCATTTT | CASSQGLGARGQPQHF
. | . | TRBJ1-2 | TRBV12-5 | TGTGCTAGTGCTGACGACACGTACGGCTACACCTTC | CASADDTYGYTF
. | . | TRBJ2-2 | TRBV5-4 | TGTGCCAGCAGCTTGGGACTAAACACCGGGGAGCTGTTTTTT | CASSLGLNTGELFF
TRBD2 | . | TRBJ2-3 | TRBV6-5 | TGTGCCAGCAAATCGGCGGGGGGGGAAACAGATACGCAGTATTTT | CASKSAGGETDTQYF
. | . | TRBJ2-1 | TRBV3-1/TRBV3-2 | TGTGCCAGCACCTCAGACCACTACAGGGCTTACTACAATGAGCAGTTCTTC | CASTSDHYRAYYNEQFF
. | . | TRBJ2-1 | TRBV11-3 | TGTGCCAGCAGCTTAGGCGGCAGGGGTACTTACAATGAGCAGTTCTTC | CASSLGGRGTYNEQFF
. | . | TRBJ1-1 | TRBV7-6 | TGTGCCAGCAGCTTAGGTGGAGGGGGGAACACTGAAGCTTTCTTT | CASSLGGGGNTEAFF
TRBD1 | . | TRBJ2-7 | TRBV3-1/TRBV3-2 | TGTGCCAGCAGCCAAGTGGGGACAGCCTACGAGCAGTACTTC | CASSQVGTAYEQYF
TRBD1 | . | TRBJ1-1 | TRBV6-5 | TGTGCCGGGGGACAGGGAGGTTCGACTGAAGCTTTCTTT | CAGGQGGSTEAFF
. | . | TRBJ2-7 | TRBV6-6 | TGTGCCAGCAGTCCGACAAGGATCTACGAGCAGTACTTC | CASSPTRIYEQYF
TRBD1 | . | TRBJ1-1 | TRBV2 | TGTGCCAGCAGTGACCGGACAGGGTACACTGAAGCTTTCTTT | CASSDRTGYTEAFF
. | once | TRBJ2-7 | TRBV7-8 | TGTGCCAGCAGGAGGGGGACGTCAAAAGTCGGACACGAGCAGTACTTC | CASRRGTSKVGHEQYF
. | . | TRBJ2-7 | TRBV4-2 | TGTGCCAGCAGCCAAGGTAACCTGGGGGAGCAGTACTTC | CASSQGNLGEQYF
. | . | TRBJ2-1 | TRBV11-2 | TGTGCCAGCAGCCCCACGACGAGGCAGTTCTTC | CASSPTTRQFF